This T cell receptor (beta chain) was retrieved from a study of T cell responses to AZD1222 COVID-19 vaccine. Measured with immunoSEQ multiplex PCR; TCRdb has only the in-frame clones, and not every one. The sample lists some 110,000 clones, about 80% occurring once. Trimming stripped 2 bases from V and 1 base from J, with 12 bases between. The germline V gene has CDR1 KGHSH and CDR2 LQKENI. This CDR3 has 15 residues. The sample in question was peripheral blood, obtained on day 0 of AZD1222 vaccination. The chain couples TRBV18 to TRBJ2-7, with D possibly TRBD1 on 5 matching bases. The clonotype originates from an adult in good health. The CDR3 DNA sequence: TGTGCCAGCTCACCAGTTGGGGCTAGTTCCTACGAGCAGTACTTC. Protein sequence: CASSPVGASSYEQYF.